A single T cell receptor (beta chain) is shown here with its context. Its target is unknown. The source of the sample is a study of cytomegalovirus exposure and HLA in healthy donors. The study, taken as a whole, reports: Researchers catalogued approximately 170 TCR beta chains as cytomegalovirus-associated. Testing in vitro showed a few CMV-associated chains specific for CMV antigens. According to a subsequent analysis, TCR clusters identified in the first cohort showed a tendency to co-occur across the approximately 120 validation repertoires.

The donors were in the roughly 120-subject validation cohort, distinct from the roughly 720-subject first cohort. The data were produced by immunoSEQ multiplex PCR, yet TCRdb's version contains in-frame clones alone and is incomplete. The table lists about 38,000 clones, 90% to 95% of them singletons. The CDR3 has 18 residues. Germline CDR1 SNHLY, CDR2 FYNNEI. The trim removed 7 bases at V and 4 bases at J, leaving 7 bases unmatched. V is TRBV2 and J is TRBJ2-6; the match to TRBD2 covers 16 bases. What was sequenced was PBMCs. This clonotype was sampled from a man younger than 35 in good health and CMV-seronegative. DNA for the CDR3: TGTGCCAGCACCGGGACTAGCGGGAGGGCCTCAGGGGCCAACGTCCTGACTTTC. This sequence encodes CASTGTSGRASGANVLTF.